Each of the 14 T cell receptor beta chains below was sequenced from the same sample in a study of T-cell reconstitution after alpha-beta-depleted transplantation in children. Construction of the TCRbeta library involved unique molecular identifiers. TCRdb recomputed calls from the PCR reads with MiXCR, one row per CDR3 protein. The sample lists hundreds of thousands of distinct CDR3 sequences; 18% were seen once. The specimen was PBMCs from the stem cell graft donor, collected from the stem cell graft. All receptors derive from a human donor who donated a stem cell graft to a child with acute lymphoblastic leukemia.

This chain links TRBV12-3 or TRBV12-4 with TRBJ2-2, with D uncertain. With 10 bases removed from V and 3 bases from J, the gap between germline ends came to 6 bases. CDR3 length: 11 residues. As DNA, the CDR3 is TGTGCCACTACGTACACCGGGGAGCTGTTTTTT. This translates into CATTYTGELFF.

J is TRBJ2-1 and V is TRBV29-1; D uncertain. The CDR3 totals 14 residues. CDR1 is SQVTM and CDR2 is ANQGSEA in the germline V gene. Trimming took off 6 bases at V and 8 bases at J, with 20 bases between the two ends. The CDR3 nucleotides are TGCAGCGTCCCTCTTGGAACAACGTTGGATGAGCAGTTCTTC. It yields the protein CSVPLGTTLDEQFF.

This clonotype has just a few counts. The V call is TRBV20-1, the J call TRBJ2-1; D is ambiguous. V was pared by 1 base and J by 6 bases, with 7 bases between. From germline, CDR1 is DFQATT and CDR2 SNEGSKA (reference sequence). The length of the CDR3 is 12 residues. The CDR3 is CSARGLPNEQFF. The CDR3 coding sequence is TGCAGTGCTAGAGGGCTACCCAATGAGCAGTTCTTC.

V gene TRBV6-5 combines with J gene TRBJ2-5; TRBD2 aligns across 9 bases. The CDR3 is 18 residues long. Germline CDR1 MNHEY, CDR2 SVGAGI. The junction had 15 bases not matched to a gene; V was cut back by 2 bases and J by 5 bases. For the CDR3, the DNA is TGTGCCAGCAGTTACGGGTTAGCGGGAGTCAGGGGCCGGGAGACCCAGTACTTC. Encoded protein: CASSYGLAGVRGRETQYF.

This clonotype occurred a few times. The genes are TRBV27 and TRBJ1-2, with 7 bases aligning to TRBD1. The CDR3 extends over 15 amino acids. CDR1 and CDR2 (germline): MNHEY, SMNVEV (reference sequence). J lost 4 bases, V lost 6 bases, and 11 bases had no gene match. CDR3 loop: CASRIRAGGGYGYTF. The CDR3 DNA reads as TGTGCCAGCAGAATTCGGGCAGGGGGGGGCTATGGCTACACCTTC.

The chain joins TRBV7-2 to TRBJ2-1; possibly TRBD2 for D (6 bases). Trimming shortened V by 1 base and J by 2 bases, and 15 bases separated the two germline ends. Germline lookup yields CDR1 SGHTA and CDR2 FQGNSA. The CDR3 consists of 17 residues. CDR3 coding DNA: TGTGCCAGCAGCTTAGGGCTAGCGCGAAACCCCTACAATGAGCAGTTCTTC. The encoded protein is CASSLGLARNPYNEQFF.

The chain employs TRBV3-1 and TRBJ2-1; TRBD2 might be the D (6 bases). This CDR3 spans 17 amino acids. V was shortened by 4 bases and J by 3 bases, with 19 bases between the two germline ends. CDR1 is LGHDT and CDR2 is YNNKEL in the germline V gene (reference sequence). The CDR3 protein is CASSPFRAGSGYNEQFF. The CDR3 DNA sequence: TGTGCCAGCAGCCCCTTTCGAGCGGGTTCCGGCTACAATGAGCAGTTCTTC.

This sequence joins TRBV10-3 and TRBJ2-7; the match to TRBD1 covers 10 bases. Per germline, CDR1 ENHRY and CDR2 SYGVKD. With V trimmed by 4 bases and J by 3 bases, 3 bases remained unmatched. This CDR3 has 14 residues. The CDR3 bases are TGTGCCATCAGTGGAGGACAGGGGGACTACGAGCAGTACTTC. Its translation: CAISGGQGDYEQYF.

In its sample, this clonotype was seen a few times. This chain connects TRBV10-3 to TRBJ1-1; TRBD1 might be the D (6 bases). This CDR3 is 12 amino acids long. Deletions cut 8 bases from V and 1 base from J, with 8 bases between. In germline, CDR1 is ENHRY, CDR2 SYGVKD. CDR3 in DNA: TGTGCCATCGGGGGGCCGAACACTGAAGCTTTCTTT. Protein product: CAIGGPNTEAFF.

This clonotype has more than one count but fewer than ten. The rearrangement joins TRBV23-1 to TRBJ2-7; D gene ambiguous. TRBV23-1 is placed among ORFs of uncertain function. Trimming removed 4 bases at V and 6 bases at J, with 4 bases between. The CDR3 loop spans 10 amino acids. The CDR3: CASSPREQYF. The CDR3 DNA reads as TGCGCCAGCAGTCCCCGCGAGCAGTACTTC.

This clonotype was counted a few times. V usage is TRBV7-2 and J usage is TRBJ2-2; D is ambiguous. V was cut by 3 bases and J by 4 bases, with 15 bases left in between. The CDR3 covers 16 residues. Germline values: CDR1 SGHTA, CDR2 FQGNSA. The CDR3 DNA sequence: TGTGCCAGCAGCTTCCAACCAAAGACATCCACCGGGGAGCTGTTTTTT. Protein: CASSFQPKTSTGELFF.

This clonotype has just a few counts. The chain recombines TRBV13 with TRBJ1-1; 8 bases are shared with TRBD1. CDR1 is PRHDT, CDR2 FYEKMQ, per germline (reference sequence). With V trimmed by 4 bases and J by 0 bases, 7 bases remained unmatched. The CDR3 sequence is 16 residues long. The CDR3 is CASSSTRQGMNTEAFF. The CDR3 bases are TGTGCCAGCAGCTCCACGAGACAGGGGATGAACACTGAAGCTTTCTTT.

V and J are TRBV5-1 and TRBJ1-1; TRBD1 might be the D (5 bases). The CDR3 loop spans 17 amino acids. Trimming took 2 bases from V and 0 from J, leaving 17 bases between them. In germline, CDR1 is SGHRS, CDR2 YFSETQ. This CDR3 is CASSLTGRGNVNTEAFF. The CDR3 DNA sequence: TGCGCCAGCAGCTTAACGGGGCGGGGAAATGTGAACACTGAAGCTTTCTTT.

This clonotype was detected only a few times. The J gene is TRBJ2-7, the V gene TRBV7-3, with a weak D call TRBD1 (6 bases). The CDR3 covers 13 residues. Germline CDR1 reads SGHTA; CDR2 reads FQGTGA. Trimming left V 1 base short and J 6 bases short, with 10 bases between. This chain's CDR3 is CASSLRDMREQYF. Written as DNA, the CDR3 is TGTGCCAGCAGCTTAAGGGACATGCGCGAGCAGTACTTC.